Listed here are 25 T cell receptor beta chains from one sample, sequenced in a study of CD8 T cells in ankylosing spondylitis. TCRdb called the 5' RACE reads again in MiXCR, with one record for every CDR3 protein. The sample includes roughly 130,000 distinct CDR3 sequences, 6.5% to 8.5% of them seen just once. The sequenced sample consisted of synovial fluid, either unsorted or a sorted T cell fraction (not recorded which). These receptors came from a male donor with ankylosing spondylitis.

The chain joins TRBV28 to TRBJ2-7; D remains ambiguous. The CDR3 extends over 15 amino acids. Trimming shortened V by 4 bases and J by 2 bases, and 15 bases separated the two germline ends. The germline CDR1 and CDR2 sequences are MDHEN and SYDVKM. In nucleotides, the CDR3 is TGTGCCAGCAGTTCCCGAGTTGGCGTGGCCTACGAGCAGTACTTC. Residues: CASSSRVGVAYEQYF.

This clonotype was counted many times. DNA of the CDR3: TGCAGTGCTAGAGGAAATAACCGACCAGCTTTCTTT. Its protein is CSARGNNRPAFF. V gene TRBV20-1 combines with J gene TRBJ1-1; D unresolved. Looked up from germline, CDR1 is DFQATT and CDR2 is SNEGSKA (reference sequence). The CDR3 sequence is 12 residues long. V lost 1 base to trimming and J lost 10 bases, with 13 bases between them.

This clonotype has more than one count but fewer than ten. The rearrangement links TRBV15 to TRBJ2-7; TRBD2 matches at 7 bases. There are 15 residues in the CDR3. Trimming cost V 1 base and J 5 bases; bases outside gene matches: 8. In germline, CDR1 is LNHNV, CDR2 YYDKDF (reference sequence). CDR3 protein: CATSRAGTGTNEQYF. Written as DNA, the CDR3 is TGTGCCACCAGCAGAGCGGGCACCGGGACTAACGAGCAGTACTTC.

In its sample, this clonotype was seen many times. The chain has TRBV9 and TRBJ1-3; perhaps TRBD1 as D (5 bases). Per germline, CDR1 SGDLS and CDR2 YYNGEE. CDR3 size: 17 residues. V was cut by 2 bases and J by 1 base, with 16 bases left in between. The CDR3 coding sequence is TGTGCCAGCAGCGTTGATCCGGGGGATGGGTCTGGAAACACCATATATTTT. As protein: CASSVDPGDGSGNTIYF.

The V gene is TRBV20-1, the J gene TRBJ2-1; 8 bases match TRBD1. The germline CDR1 and CDR2 sequences are DFQATT and SNEGSKA (reference sequence). The CDR3 consists of 14 residues. Losses at the gene ends were 4 bases for V and 5 bases for J; bases not matched to a gene: 7. CDR3 protein: CSATETGADNEQFF. CDR3 nucleotide sequence: TGCAGTGCTACCGAGACAGGGGCAGACAATGAGCAGTTCTTC.

This clonotype was observed at least ten times. The chain couples TRBV27 to TRBJ1-2, with 7 bases fitting TRBD1. The CDR3 runs 15 residues. Germline trimming cut 6 bases from V and 4 bases from J; bases unmatched to any gene: 11. CDR1 is MNHEY and CDR2 is SMNVEV in the germline V gene (reference sequence). CDR3 sequence reads: CASSLRWQGGYGYTF. Written as DNA, the CDR3 is TGTGCCAGCAGCCTCCGATGGCAGGGGGGCTATGGCTACACCTTC.

This clonotype was observed a handful of times. The chain employs TRBV20-1 and TRBJ2-7; 8 bases are a match to TRBD2. The CDR3 extends over 13 amino acids. The germline V gene encodes CDR1 DFQATT and CDR2 SNEGSKA (reference sequence). The CDR3: CTAFRAGGYEQYF. The DNA of the CDR3 is TGCACCGCTTTCCGTGCGGGGGGCTACGAGCAGTACTTC.

This clonotype has ten or more counts. The chain combines TRBV11-2 with TRBJ2-3; D gene ambiguous. This CDR3 is built from 18 residues. Trimming removed 5 bases at V and 2 bases at J, with 23 bases between. Germline V CDR1 and CDR2: SGHAT, FQNNGV. The CDR3 DNA is TGTGCCAGCAGCCCCAGAAGTCAGGACGTTGGCGACACAGATACGCAGTATTTT. Encoded protein: CASSPRSQDVGDTDTQYF.

This clonotype was seen ten or more times. The chain combines TRBV20-1 with TRBJ1-2; tentative D call: TRBD1 (5 bases). The CDR3 has 14 amino acids. CDR1 is DFQATT and CDR2 is SNEGSKA in the germline V gene (reference sequence). The germline V and J ends were trimmed by 4 bases and 6 bases, with 18 bases remaining between them. The CDR3 coding sequence is TGCAGTGCTACTAAGGCAGGGAGGAACGATGGCTACACCTTC. It specifies CSATKAGRNDGYTF.

This clonotype was counted between two and nine times. The chain has TRBV5-1 and TRBJ2-1; 10 nucleotides line up with TRBD1. With V trimmed by 7 bases and J by 2 bases, 3 bases remained unmatched. Germline-derived CDR1 and CDR2 are SGHRS and YFSETQ. CDR3 length equals 14 residues. CDR3 in DNA: TGCGCCAGCGAAGGACAGGGGGCCTACAATGAGCAGTTCTTC. Translating gives CASEGQGAYNEQFF. The full variable domain, rest sourced from reference TRBV5-1 and TRBJ2-1, is KAGVTQTPRYLIKTRGQQVTLSCSPISGHRSVSWYQQTPGQGLQFLFEYFSETQRNKGNFPGRFSGRQFSNSRSEMNVSTLELGDSALYLCASEGQGAYNEQFFGPGTRLTVL.

This clonotype appeared many times. The V and J genes are TRBV5-1 and TRBJ1-2; D gene uncertain. Looked up from germline, CDR1 is SGHRS and CDR2 is YFSETQ. The CDR3 consists of 12 residues. The ends were cut back, 5 bases at V and 5 bases at J, with 10 bases in the middle. The CDR3 here is CASRGSEYGYTF. CDR3 sequence (DNA): TGCGCCAGCAGGGGTTCTGAATATGGCTACACCTTC.

This clonotype was observed at least ten times. V and J are TRBV18 and TRBJ1-5; D gene ambiguous. The V end lost 3 bases, the J end lost 5 bases, and 8 bases lay between the germline ends. The germline gives CDR1 KGHSH, CDR2 LQKENI. The CDR3 spans 13 residues. The CDR3 protein is CASSPLNDQPQHF. In DNA form, the CDR3 reads TGTGCCAGCTCACCGCTGAATGATCAGCCCCAGCATTTT.

The table lists this clonotype with many counts. The chain has TRBV7-3 and TRBJ2-4; D is unresolved. Germline assignment: CDR1 SGHTA and CDR2 FQGTGA. Trimming left V 4 bases short and J 6 bases short, with 7 bases between. The CDR3 is 12 amino acids. In DNA form, the CDR3 reads TGTGCCAGCAGCTCGTCTCGAAACATTCAGTACTTC. This sequence encodes CASSSSRNIQYF.

In this sample, this clonotype turned up a few times. The gene calls are TRBV20-1 and TRBJ2-7, with 7 bases that match TRBD1. J gave up 5 bases and V 6 bases, and 7 bases lay outside the gene matches. Germline V gene lookup returns CDR1 DFQATT and CDR2 SNEGSKA (reference sequence). The CDR3 length is 12 residues. The DNA for the CDR3 is TGCAGTGCCAAAAGGGGGCGAGACGAGCAGTACTTC. This gives the protein CSAKRGRDEQYF.

Written as DNA, the CDR3 is TGTGCCAGCAGTTACGGACACAAAGAGACCCAGTACTTC. It encodes CASSYGHKETQYF. V usage is TRBV12-3 or TRBV12-4 and J usage is TRBJ2-5; possibly TRBD1 for D (5 bases). The length of the CDR3 is 13 residues. Trimming took 4 bases from V and 3 from J, leaving 9 bases between them.

This clonotype has a handful of counts. V is TRBV11-2 and J is TRBJ2-1; 9 bases match TRBD2. The CDR3 extends over 16 amino acids. Germline CDR1 SGHAT, CDR2 FQNNGV. The V and J ends lost 4 bases and 4 bases, in that order; junction bases with no gene match: 8. CDR3 nucleotides: TGTGCCAGCAGCTCTTCGGGACTAGCAGGATACAATGAGCAGTTCTTC. Protein product: CASSSSGLAGYNEQFF.

This sequence joins TRBV7-2 and TRBJ1-2; maybe TRBD1 (5 bases). Trimming took 3 bases from V and 4 from J, leaving 12 bases between them. The CDR3 is made up of 14 amino acids. In germline, CDR1 is SGHTA, CDR2 FQGNSA. Written as DNA, the CDR3 is TGTGCCAGCAGCTTGGGCAGGGCTAGCTATGGCTACACCTTC. This sequence encodes CASSLGRASYGYTF. Full variable domain (rest looked up from reference TRBV7-2 and TRBJ1-2): GAGVSQSPSNKVTEKGKDVELRCDPISGHTALYWYRQSLGQGLEFLIYFQGNSAPDKSGLPSDRFSAERTGGSVSTLTIQRTQQEDSAVYLCASSLGRASYGYTFGSGTRLTVV.

CDR3 sequence (DNA): TGCAGTGCTATCGGCGGGGCCAACGTCCTGACTTTC. It specifies CSAIGGANVLTF. V and J are TRBV20-1 and TRBJ2-6, with D unclear. V lost 4 bases and J 4 bases, leaving 5 bases between the germline ends. Germline V gives CDR1 DFQATT, CDR2 SNEGSKA (reference sequence). The CDR3 is made up of 12 amino acids.

This clonotype appeared many times. This chain joins TRBV27 and TRBJ1-6; unclear D gene. From germline, CDR1 is MNHEY and CDR2 SMNVEV (reference sequence). The V end was cut by 5 bases, the J end by 1 base, with 15 bases between. This CDR3 has 17 amino acids. CDR3 sequence reads: CASSPLWGGSYNSPLHF. The CDR3 DNA reads as TGTGCCAGCAGTCCCCTATGGGGAGGGTCCTATAATTCACCCCTCCACTTT.

This clonotype has ten or more counts. V gene TRBV9 combines with J gene TRBJ2-3; D is possibly TRBD1 (6 bases). Germline-derived CDR1 and CDR2 are SGDLS and YYNGEE. V was trimmed by 3 bases and J by 4 bases, leaving 15 bases between them. The CDR3 spans 15 residues. CDR3 region: CASSGGTSRADTQYF. Written as DNA, the CDR3 is TGTGCCAGCAGCGGAGGGACATCGAGGGCAGATACGCAGTATTTT.

This clonotype appeared a single time. V is TRBV6-2 or TRBV6-3 and J is TRBJ1-2; D is undetermined. The germline V and J ends were trimmed by 0 bases and 6 bases, with 11 bases remaining between them. Germline V CDR1 and CDR2: MNHEY, SVGEGT. CDR3 length: 14 amino acids. CDR3 sequence: CASSYSWGADGYTF. The CDR3 DNA reads as TGTGCCAGCAGTTACTCGTGGGGTGCCGATGGCTACACCTTC.

The J gene is TRBJ2-2, the V gene TRBV20-1; D is ambiguous. Trimming stripped 6 bases from V and 0 bases from J, with 8 bases between. CDR1 is DFQATT, CDR2 SNEGSKA, per germline (reference sequence). The CDR3 is made up of 13 amino acids. CDR3 protein: CSAKRPNTGELFF. The CDR3 nucleotides are TGCAGTGCCAAACGGCCGAACACCGGGGAGCTGTTTTTT.

J is TRBJ2-5 and V is TRBV4-2, with TRBD2 identical over 8 bases. The CDR3 covers 15 residues. Germline CDR1 reads LGHNA; CDR2 reads YNFKEQ. V gave up 7 bases and J gave up 1 base; unmatched junction bases: 8. CDR3 nucleotide sequence: TGTGCCAGCACCCCCGGGGGGGCTTTCCAAGAGACCCAGTACTTC. This encodes CASTPGGAFQETQYF.

In its sample, this clonotype was seen many times. In DNA, the CDR3 is TGCGCCAGCAGCCCTCCCTTGGTCGGGCTGAACACCGGGGAGCTGTTTTTT. This codes for CASSPPLVGLNTGELFF. The V call is TRBV4-1, the J call TRBJ2-2; D is unresolved. Looked up from germline, CDR1 is MGHRA and CDR2 is YSYEKL. Between the trimmed V and J ends, which lost 4 bases and 1 base, there was a span of 16 bases. The CDR3 extends over 17 amino acids.

This clonotype showed up just a few times. The V gene is TRBV5-1, the J gene TRBJ1-6; maybe TRBD1 (6 bases). CDR3 length: 20 residues. V lost 4 bases and J lost 1, with 24 bases in between. Germline CDR1 SGHRS, CDR2 YFSETQ. The CDR3 nucleotides are TGCGCCAGCAGCAGAGGACAGTTGAGGACCGTGGTATCCTATAATTCACCCCTCCACTTT. This gives the protein CASSRGQLRTVVSYNSPLHF.